The 8 T cell receptor beta chains below come from one sample, sequenced in a study of T cell repertoires in cytomegalovirus infection. TCRdb re-called the reads through MiXCR, storing one row per CDR3 protein. The sample carries 500,000 or so distinct CDR3 sequences, about 17% recorded once. Source material: CD8+ T cells from PBMCs. Every receptor here comes from a human donor in good health (CMV status not recorded). Some clones in this sample may be carry-over from other donors' samples.

This clonotype was counted only a few times. The rearrangement uses TRBV20-1 and TRBJ2-2; TRBD1 is a possible D gene (7 bases). The germline gives CDR1 DFQATT, CDR2 SNEGSKA (reference sequence). The V and J ends lost 6 bases and 6 bases respectively, with 8 bases between them. The CDR3 covers 11 residues. CDR3 in amino acids: CSARGAGELFF. CDR3 bases: TGCAGTGCCAGGGGGGCCGGGGAGCTGTTTTTT.

This clonotype was observed a few times. The chain is built from TRBV10-2 and TRBJ1-2, with unresolved D. V was cut by 5 bases and J by 6 bases, with 10 bases left in between. Germline V CDR1 and CDR2: WSHSY, SAAADI. The CDR3 consists of 12 residues. The CDR3 loop is CASSTGPDGYTF. CDR3 coding DNA: TGCGCCAGCAGTACGGGCCCGGATGGCTACACCTTC.

There are many counts of this clonotype. The genes are TRBV7-8 and TRBJ2-1, with 12 positions matching TRBD2. V lost 1 base to trimming and J lost 4 bases; unmatched junction nucleotides: 11. Germline V gene sequence: CDR1 SGHVS, CDR2 FQNEAQ. The CDR3 has 19 residues. CDR3 protein: CASSLGLAGGEDYYNEQFF. Here the CDR3 DNA reads TGTGCCAGCAGCTTAGGTCTAGCGGGGGGGGAGGATTATTACAATGAGCAGTTCTTC.

CDR3 in amino acids: CASRVRGGGNEQYF. In DNA, the CDR3 is TGTGCCAGCAGAGTGCGGGGGGGTGGAAACGAGCAGTACTTC. The V and J genes are TRBV6-1 and TRBJ2-7; 9 positions agree with TRBD2. V lost 6 bases to trimming and J lost 5 bases; unmatched junction nucleotides: 8. CDR3 length equals 14 residues. The germline CDR1 and CDR2 sequences are MNHNS and SASEGT.

This rearrangement joins TRBV6-5 to TRBJ1-2; 10 bases align to TRBD1. CDR1 MNHEY and CDR2 SVGAGI come from the germline V gene. CDR3 length: 16 residues. Germline trimming cut 1 base from V and 4 bases from J; bases unmatched to any gene: 6. The CDR3 DNA reads as TGTGCCAGCAGTTACTTCGGGACAGGGGACCTCTATGGCTACACCTTC. It translates to CASSYFGTGDLYGYTF.

This clonotype was found many times. The genes are TRBV7-9 and TRBJ2-7; 7 bases map to TRBD1. The CDR3 spans 12 residues. Germline V gene data show CDR1 as SEHNR and CDR2 as FQNEAQ (reference sequence). V trimming: 5 bases; J trimming: 6 bases; junction bases outside the gene matches: 4. This CDR3 reads CASSDREGEQYF. The CDR3, as DNA: TGTGCCAGCAGCGACAGGGAAGGCGAGCAGTACTTC.

This clonotype was counted only a few times. This chain uses TRBV5-1 with TRBJ2-6; 10 bases are a match to TRBD1. V shed 4 bases and J 4 bases; nucleotides not matched to a gene: 11. CDR1 and CDR2 from the germline V gene are SGHRS and YFSETQ. This CDR3 has 18 residues. The CDR3 nucleotides read TGCGCCAGCAGCGGCTCCGGGACAGGGGTCCGGGGGGCCAACGTCCTGACTTTC. Translating it yields CASSGSGTGVRGANVLTF.

This rearrangement joins TRBV7-3 to TRBJ2-1, with D perhaps TRBD2 (5 bases). In germline, CDR1 is SGHTA, CDR2 FQGTGA. Trimming shortened V by 8 bases and J by 8 bases, and 25 bases separated the two germline ends. CDR3 length: 16 amino acids. CDR3 region: CASGDWTSFPVDEQFF. Written as DNA, the CDR3 is TGTGCCAGCGGCGATTGGACTTCTTTTCCAGTGGATGAGCAGTTCTTC.